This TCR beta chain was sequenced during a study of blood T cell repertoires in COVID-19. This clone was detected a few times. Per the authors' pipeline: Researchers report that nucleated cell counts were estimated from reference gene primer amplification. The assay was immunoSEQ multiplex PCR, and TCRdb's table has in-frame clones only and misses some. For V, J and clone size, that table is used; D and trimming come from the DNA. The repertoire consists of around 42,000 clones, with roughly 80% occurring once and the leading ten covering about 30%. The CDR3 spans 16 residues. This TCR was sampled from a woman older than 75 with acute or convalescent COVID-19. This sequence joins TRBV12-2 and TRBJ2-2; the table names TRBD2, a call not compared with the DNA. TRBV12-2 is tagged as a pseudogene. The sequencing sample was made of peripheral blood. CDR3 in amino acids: CASRLPEGASTGELFF. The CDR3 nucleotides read TGTGCAAGTCGCTTACCAGAGGGTGCAAGCACCGGGGAGCTGTTTTTT.